The entry that follows covers one T cell receptor (beta chain) sequence. The antigen is not known. The data belong to a study of T cell responses to AZD1222 COVID-19 vaccine. Whole-study context: Timing groups of about 4 and about 12 weeks for second doses were pooled.

This table comes from immunoSEQ multiplex PCR, and its TCRdb copy is limited to in-frame clones, with some not included. The repertoire includes 110,000 to 150,000 clones, approximately 90% of them detected once, and under 2% sits in the top ten. Overall study results and limits: Researchers report vaccine-associated CD4 TCRs spanning spike, with dominance at 160-218 and 743-854. Of the AZD1222 recipients, only 5 to 7 were seropositive at baseline. Vaccination with two AZD1222 doses was followed by a rise in Spike-specific TCR breadth and depth.

V shed 0 bases and J shed 4 bases, with 4 bases lying between them. Germline V CDR1 and CDR2: SGDLS, YYNGEE. The CDR3 has 12 residues. Sequences were derived from peripheral blood, sampled on day 0 of AZD1222 vaccination. This clonotype originated in an adult in good health. This rearrangement joins TRBV9 to TRBJ1-2; D is unresolved. The CDR3 sequence is CASSVVGYGYTF. The CDR3 coding sequence is TGTGCCAGCAGCGTAGTTGGCTATGGCTACACCTTC.